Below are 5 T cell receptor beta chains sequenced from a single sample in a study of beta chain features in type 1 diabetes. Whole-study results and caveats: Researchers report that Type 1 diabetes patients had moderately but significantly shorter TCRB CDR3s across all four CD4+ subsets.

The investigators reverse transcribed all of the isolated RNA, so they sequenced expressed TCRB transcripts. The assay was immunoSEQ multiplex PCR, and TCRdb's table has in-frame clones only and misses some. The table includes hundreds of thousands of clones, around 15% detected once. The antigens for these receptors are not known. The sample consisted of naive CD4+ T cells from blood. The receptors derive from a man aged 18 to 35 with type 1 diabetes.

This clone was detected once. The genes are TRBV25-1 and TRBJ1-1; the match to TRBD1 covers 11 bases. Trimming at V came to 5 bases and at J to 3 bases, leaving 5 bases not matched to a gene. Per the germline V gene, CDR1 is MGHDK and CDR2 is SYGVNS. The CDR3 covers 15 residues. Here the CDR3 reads CASSTPGQGDTEAFF. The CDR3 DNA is TGTGCCAGCAGTACCCCGGGACAGGGGGACACTGAAGCTTTCTTT.

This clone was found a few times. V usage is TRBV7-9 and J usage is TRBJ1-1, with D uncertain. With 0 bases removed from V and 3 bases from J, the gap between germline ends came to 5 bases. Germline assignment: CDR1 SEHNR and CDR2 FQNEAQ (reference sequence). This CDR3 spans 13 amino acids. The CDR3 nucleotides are TGTGCCAGCAGCTTAGCCAGTGACACTGAAGCTTTCTTT. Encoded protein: CASSLASDTEAFF.

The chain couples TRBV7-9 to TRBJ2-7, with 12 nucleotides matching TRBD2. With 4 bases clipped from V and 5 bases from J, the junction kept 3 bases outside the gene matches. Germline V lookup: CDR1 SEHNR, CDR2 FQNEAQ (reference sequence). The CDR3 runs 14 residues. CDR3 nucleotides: TGTGCCAGCAGCTCGACTAGCGGGAGAAACGAGCAGTACTTC. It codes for CASSSTSGRNEQYF.

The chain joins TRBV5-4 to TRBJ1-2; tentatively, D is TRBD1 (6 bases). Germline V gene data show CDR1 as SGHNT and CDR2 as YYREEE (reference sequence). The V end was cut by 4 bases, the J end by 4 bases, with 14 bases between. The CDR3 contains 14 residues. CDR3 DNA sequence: TGTGCCAGCAGCGACGCAGGGGAAGCCTATGGCTACACCTTC. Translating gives CASSDAGEAYGYTF.

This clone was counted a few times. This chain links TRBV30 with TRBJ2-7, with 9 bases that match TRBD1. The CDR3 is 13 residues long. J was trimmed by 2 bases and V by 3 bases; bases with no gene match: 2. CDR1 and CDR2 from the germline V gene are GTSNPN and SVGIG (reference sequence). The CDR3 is CAWRTGGTYEQYF. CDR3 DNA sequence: TGTGCCTGGAGGACAGGGGGGACCTACGAGCAGTACTTC.